The following is a T cell receptor beta chain sequence with its context. The record originates from a study of T cells in Graves' hyperthyroidism and ophthalmopathy. V was pared by 6 bases and J by 3 bases, with 11 bases between. The CDR3 covers 14 residues. Germline V gives CDR1 MNHEY, CDR2 SMNVEV (reference sequence). RNA transcripts served as the template for amplifying TCR beta CDR3 regions. The study used the HTBI primer set for a first-round RT-PCR of the TCR CDR3. Via MiXCR, TCRdb re-called the multiplex PCR reads, giving one row per CDR3 protein. This table holds about 690,000 distinct CDR3 sequences, roughly a sixth found once.

The chain employs TRBV27 and TRBJ1-4; D remains ambiguous. This TCR was sampled from a man aged 50 to 59 with Graves' hyperthyroidism. The specimen was blood. The CDR3 region is CASRSLRSNEKLFF. The CDR3, as DNA: TGTGCCAGCAGATCTCTGCGATCTAATGAAAAACTGTTTTTT.